This T cell receptor (beta chain) was obtained from a study of blood T cell repertoires in COVID-19. The wider study: COVID-19 samples from acute and convalescent phases originated in the United States, Italy and Spain.

Libraries were prepared by immunoSEQ multiplex PCR; TCRdb keeps only in-frame clonotypes and omits some of them. The sample yields more than 300,000 clones, almost 90% seen once. V was clipped by 2 bases and J by 11 bases, with 16 bases between them. The germline V gene encodes CDR1 SGHTA and CDR2 FQGNSA. CDR3 length: 13 residues. V usage is TRBV7-2 and J usage is TRBJ2-7; D is possibly TRBD1 (5 bases). Sequenced material: peripheral blood. The clonotype originates from a woman aged 70 to 79 with COVID-19, enrolled during active disease. The CDR3 is CASSLSSGKAKYF. CDR3 nucleotides: TGTGCCAGCAGCTTAAGCTCAGGGAAGGCCAAGTACTTC.